This T cell receptor beta chain stems from a study of cytomegalovirus exposure and HLA in healthy donors. Study summary: The same platform used for the 500 to 850 first-cohort repertoires was also used for the 90 to 150 validation repertoires, as a later analysis reported.

Remarks on this clone: Its antigen is undetermined.

The CDR3 has 17 amino acids. After removal of 0 bases from V and 3 bases from J, the junction contained 3 bases not matched to a gene. Germline CDR1 SGHAT, CDR2 FQNNGV. Method: immunoSEQ multiplex PCR; TCRdb's copy keeps in-frame clones and lacks some. The data show 90,000 to 150,000 clones, roughly 88% seen once. The study, taken as a whole, reports: The dataset shows that most TCR sequences were rare, while some public TCRs occurred in many donors. Researchers reported that three CMV-associated chains were confirmed in vitro as CMV antigen-specific.

The donors were in the roughly 110-subject validation cohort, distinct from the approximately 610-subject first cohort. The receptor's source is a man aged 18-30 years in good health and CMV-seronegative. The sequencing sample was made of PBMCs. The V gene is TRBV11-2, the J gene TRBJ2-2; TRBD2 matches at 11 bases. Written as DNA, the CDR3 is TGTGCCAGCAGCTTAGATCTAGCGGGAGGACACACCGGGGAGCTGTTTTTT. Protein: CASSLDLAGGHTGELFF.